This TCR beta chain came from a study of blood T cell repertoires in COVID-19. TCRdb's copy holds only in-frame clones and misses some; the assay was immunoSEQ multiplex PCR. This table holds some 260,000 clones, around 88% found once. This clone was recorded once. Those who participated ranged in age from roughly 18 to 89 years and resided in about two dozen US areas. Material for sequencing was PBMCs or T cells enriched from blood (not recorded which). This clonotype was sampled from a man aged 35 to 55 who had recovered from COVID-19.

The CDR3 sequence is CASSVDKTVTSGNTIYF. In nucleotides, the CDR3 is TGTGCCAGCAGCGTAGATAAGACAGTAACCTCTGGAAACACCATATATTTT. The chain couples TRBV9 to TRBJ1-3, with D perhaps TRBD1 (5 bases). V was shortened by 0 bases and J by 0 bases, with 13 bases between the two germline ends. The CDR3 totals 17 residues. Germline V gene data show CDR1 as SGDLS and CDR2 as YYNGEE. The full variable domain, its missing parts supplied by reference TRBV9 and TRBJ1-3, is DSGVTQTPKHLITATGQRVTLRCSPRSGDLSVYWYQQSLDQGLQFLIQYYNGEERAKGNILERFSAQQFPDLHSELNLSSLELGDSALYFCASSVDKTVTSGNTIYFGEGSWLTVV.